The 31 T cell receptor beta chains below were found in one sample sequenced in a study of T cells expressing NK-cell markers. No DNA is given; TCRdb re-called the 5' RACE reads and lists each CDR3 protein once. Its table records hundreds of thousands of distinct CDR3 sequences. Sequencing was performed on blood T cells: a sorted CD56 or NKG2C T cell subset, CD4+ or CD8+ T cells, or bulk PBMC T cells (not recorded which). These receptors were taken from a man aged 18-69 years in good health.

The V gene is TRBV11-2, the J gene TRBJ2-1; TCRdb selects TRBD2, and the lack of DNA leaves this call unchecked. Germline-derived CDR1 and CDR2 are SGHAT and FQNNGV. The CDR3 runs to 13 residues. The CDR3 reads CASRPSGGNEQFF. Drawing the rest from reference TRBV11-2 and TRBJ2-1, the complete variable domain is EAGVAQSPRYKIIEKRQSVAFWCNPISGHATLYWYQQILGQGPKLLIQFQNNGVVDDSQLPKDRFSAERLKGVDSTLKIQPAKLEDSAVYLCASRPSGGNEQFFGPGTRLTVL.

The V gene is TRBV7-2, the J gene TRBJ2-3; TCRdb lists TRBD2, though no DNA is available to test this call. CDR3 length: 17 residues. The germline gives CDR1 SGHTA, CDR2 FQGNSA. CDR3 sequence: CASSFYTGTSGGDTQYF.

CDR3 in amino acids: CASSLVDRSGTEAFF. This chain uses TRBV7-8 with TRBJ1-1; TCRdb selects TRBD1, and the lack of DNA leaves this call unchecked. The CDR3 is 15 amino acids. In germline, CDR1 is SGHVS, CDR2 FQNEAQ. Combining the CDR3 with reference TRBV7-8 and TRBJ1-1 gives the whole variable domain GAGVSQSPRYKVAKRGQDVALRCDPISGHVSLFWYQQALGQGPEFLTYFQNEAQLDKSGLPSDRFFAERPEGSVSTLKIQRTQQEDSAVYLCASSLVDRSGTEAFFGQGTRLTVV.

This chain connects TRBV5-1 to TRBJ2-5; TCRdb indicates TRBD2, and absent DNA this call remains unverified. The germline gives CDR1 SGHRS, CDR2 YFSETQ. The CDR3 has 17 amino acids. This chain's CDR3 is CASSPNGAGGPRETQYF.

The chain combines TRBV7-9 with TRBJ1-1; no DNA is available, so the TRBD1 call from TCRdb remains unchecked. Germline V gene sequence: CDR1 SEHNR, CDR2 FQNEAQ (reference sequence). There are 14 residues in the CDR3. This CDR3 reads CASTPVGTTTEAFF.

The chain recombines TRBV20-1 with TRBJ2-5; TCRdb calls TRBD1, which cannot be checked without DNA. CDR1 DFQATT and CDR2 SNEGSKA come from the germline V gene (reference sequence). This CDR3 is built from 15 residues. CDR3 sequence: CSARDAGHMKETQYF.

V gene TRBV20-1 combines with J gene TRBJ2-3; absent DNA, TCRdb's TRBD2 call cannot be checked. Germline values: CDR1 DFQATT, CDR2 SNEGSKA (reference sequence). The CDR3 is made up of 15 amino acids. The CDR3 sequence: CSANRPGLAGERQYF.

This chain connects TRBV5-1 to TRBJ2-2; the D call from TCRdb, TRBD1, cannot be confirmed without DNA. CDR1 is SGHRS, CDR2 YFSETQ, per germline. CDR3 length: 14 amino acids. CDR3 sequence reads: CASSYTGIPGELFF.

This chain connects TRBV7-9 to TRBJ1-5. Germline values: CDR1 SEHNR, CDR2 FQNEAQ (reference sequence). This CDR3 comprises 15 residues. CDR3 in amino acids: CASSFVGNGNQPQHF.

The V gene is TRBV30, the J gene TRBJ1-2; the D gene TCRdb calls, TRBD1, cannot be checked with no DNA. Germline V CDR1 and CDR2: GTSNPN, SVGIG (reference sequence). This CDR3 region has 13 residues. This CDR3 reads CAWEDRVNYGYTF.

The chain couples TRBV5-1 to TRBJ2-2; TCRdb's D call, TRBD1, is unchecked because there is no DNA. The CDR3 has 16 amino acids. The germline V gene has CDR1 SGHRS and CDR2 YFSETQ. CDR3 residues: CASSPYRVLNTGELFF. Combining the CDR3 with reference TRBV5-1 and TRBJ2-2 gives the whole variable domain KAGVTQTPRYLIKTRGQQVTLSCSPISGHRSVSWYQQTPGQGLQFLFEYFSETQRNKGNFPGRFSGRQFSNSRSEMNVSTLELGDSALYLCASSPYRVLNTGELFFGEGSRLTVL.

The rearrangement links TRBV20-1 to TRBJ1-1; the TCRdb D gene call, TRBD1, has no DNA to confirm it. Germline assignment: CDR1 DFQATT and CDR2 SNEGSKA (reference sequence). The CDR3 consists of 13 residues. This chain's CDR3 is CSAGSRGNTEAFF.

The CDR3 sequence: CASSLMAGATNEKLFF. The V and J genes are TRBV7-2 and TRBJ1-4; TCRdb indicates TRBD1, and absent DNA this call remains unverified. The CDR3 covers 16 residues. Germline loops: CDR1 SGHTA, CDR2 FQGNSA.

This chain's CDR3 is CASSQDVGGQTSYGYTF. V gene TRBV4-1 combines with J gene TRBJ1-2; TCRdb proposes TRBD1, but this gene call is untestable without DNA. Germline V gene lookup returns CDR1 MGHRA and CDR2 YSYEKL. This CDR3 has 17 amino acids.

This rearrangement joins TRBV27 to TRBJ2-3; checking the TCRdb D call of TRBD1 is not possible without DNA. Germline V gene lookup returns CDR1 MNHEY and CDR2 SMNVEV (reference sequence). The CDR3 loop spans 14 amino acids. The CDR3 reads CASSLGVAGGPQYF.

The chain uses TRBV7-9 and TRBJ1-2; TCRdb picks TRBD1, but there is no DNA to check that call. CDR3 length: 16 residues. Germline loops: CDR1 SEHNR, CDR2 FQNEAQ (reference sequence). CDR3 protein: CASSLARQDLGNGYTF.

The chain uses TRBV3-1 and TRBJ2-7. The CDR3 spans 15 residues. Germline loops: CDR1 LGHDT, CDR2 YNNKEL (reference sequence). CDR3 residues: CASSHPIGYSYEQYF.

The gene calls are TRBV10-3 and TRBJ2-1; TCRdb proposes TRBD2, but this gene call is untestable without DNA. The germline gives CDR1 ENHRY, CDR2 SYGVKD. This CDR3 spans 16 amino acids. This CDR3 is CAISEPGRTLYNEQFF.

The V and J genes are TRBV7-3 and TRBJ2-1; TCRdb's D gene call, TRBD2, goes unchecked for lack of DNA. The CDR3 has 15 amino acids. Germline assignment: CDR1 SGHTA and CDR2 FQGTGA. CDR3 protein: CASSFGLAGGSEQFF.

The chain is built from TRBV20-1 and TRBJ1-2. The CDR3 runs to 13 residues. In germline, CDR1 is DFQATT, CDR2 SNEGSKA (reference sequence). The CDR3 sequence: CSASRGYNYGYTF.

The chain employs TRBV9 and TRBJ1-1. Germline V CDR1 and CDR2: SGDLS, YYNGEE. This CDR3 is 14 amino acids long. CDR3 region: CASSGDTSNTEAFF. The entire variable domain, with the rest obtained from reference TRBV9 and TRBJ1-1, is as follows: DSGVTQTPKHLITATGQRVTLRCSPRSGDLSVYWYQQSLDQGLQFLIQYYNGEERAKGNILERFSAQQFPDLHSELNLSSLELGDSALYFCASSGDTSNTEAFFGQGTRLTVV.

J is TRBJ1-1 and V is TRBV12-3 or TRBV12-4; TCRdb picks TRBD1, but there is no DNA to check that call. The CDR3 covers 17 residues. CDR3 amino acids: CASSSPPSFAGRGEAFF.

The chain recombines TRBV3-1 with TRBJ2-5; TCRdb proposes TRBD1, but this gene call is untestable without DNA. CDR1 is LGHDT and CDR2 is YNNKEL in the germline V gene (reference sequence). The CDR3 runs to 14 residues. The chain's CDR3 is CASSPGLGGETQYF.

CDR3 loop: CASTKRGGWGEKLFF. The V gene is TRBV9, the J gene TRBJ1-4. This CDR3 comprises 15 residues. Germline CDR1 and CDR2: SGDLS and YYNGEE. Using reference TRBV9 and TRBJ1-4 for the parts outside the CDR3, the full variable domain is DSGVTQTPKHLITATGQRVTLRCSPRSGDLSVYWYQQSLDQGLQFLIQYYNGEERAKGNILERFSAQQFPDLHSELNLSSLELGDSALYFCASTKRGGWGEKLFFGSGTQLSVL.

The chain carries TRBV12-3 or TRBV12-4 and TRBJ2-5; checking the TCRdb D call of TRBD2 is not possible without DNA. CDR3 size: 17 residues. The CDR3 here is CASSLWGRTSGQETQYF.

This chain connects TRBV5-4 to TRBJ2-4; TCRdb selects TRBD1, and the lack of DNA leaves this call unchecked. CDR3 length: 16 residues. Germline V gene lookup returns CDR1 SGHNT and CDR2 YYREEE (reference sequence). CDR3 residues: CASSLTRGFEGNIQYF.

The chain joins TRBV12-3 or TRBV12-4 to TRBJ2-4; absent DNA, TCRdb's TRBD1 call cannot be checked. This CDR3 is built from 15 residues. The CDR3 reads CASSAPGTGKNIQYF.

The rearrangement joins TRBV7-8 to TRBJ2-3. Germline V gene data show CDR1 as SGHVS and CDR2 as FQNEAQ. The CDR3 has 14 residues. The CDR3 loop reads CASSSLETTDTQYF.

V gene TRBV24-1 combines with J gene TRBJ2-3; the D call from TCRdb, TRBD2, cannot be confirmed without DNA. There are 18 residues in the CDR3. Germline lookup yields CDR1 KGHDR and CDR2 SFDVKD. The CDR3 reads CATGSGLRTSGGADTQYF.

CDR3 in amino acids: CASSAGTGGRANEKLFF. This chain joins TRBV7-9 and TRBJ1-4; TCRdb proposes TRBD1, but this gene call is untestable without DNA. Looked up from germline, CDR1 is SEHNR and CDR2 is FQNEAQ (reference sequence). The CDR3 sequence is 17 residues long. The complete variable domain, with remaining parts taken from reference TRBV7-9 and TRBJ1-4, reads DTGVSQNPRHKITKRGQNVTFRCDPISEHNRLYWYRQTLGQGPEFLTYFQNEAQLEKSRLLSDRFSAERPKGSFSTLEIQRTEQGDSAMYLCASSAGTGGRANEKLFFGSGTQLSVL.

The V call is TRBV6-1, the J call TRBJ2-2; TCRdb's D call of TRBD2 is untestable without DNA. Germline V gene data show CDR1 as MNHNS and CDR2 as SASEGT. This CDR3 contains 14 residues. The CDR3 sequence is CASLPTANTGELFF.